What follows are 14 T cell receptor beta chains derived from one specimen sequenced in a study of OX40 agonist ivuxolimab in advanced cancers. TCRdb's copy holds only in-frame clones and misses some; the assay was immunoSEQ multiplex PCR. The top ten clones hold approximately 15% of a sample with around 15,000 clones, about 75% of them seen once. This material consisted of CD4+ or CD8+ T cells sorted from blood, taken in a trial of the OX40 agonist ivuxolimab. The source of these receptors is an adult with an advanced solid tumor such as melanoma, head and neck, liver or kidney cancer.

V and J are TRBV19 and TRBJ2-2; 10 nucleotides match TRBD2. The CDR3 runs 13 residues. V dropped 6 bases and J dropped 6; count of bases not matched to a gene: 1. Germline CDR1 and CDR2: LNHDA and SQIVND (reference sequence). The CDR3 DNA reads TGTGCCAGTAGCGGACTAGCGGCCGGGGAGCTGTTTTTT. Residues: CASSGLAAGELFF. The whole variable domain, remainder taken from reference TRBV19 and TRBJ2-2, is DGGITQSPKYLFRKEGQNVTLSCEQNLNHDAMYWYRQDPGQGLRLIYYSQIVNDFQKGDIAEGYSVSREKKESFPLTVTSAQKNPTAFYLCASSGLAAGELFFGEGSRLTVL.

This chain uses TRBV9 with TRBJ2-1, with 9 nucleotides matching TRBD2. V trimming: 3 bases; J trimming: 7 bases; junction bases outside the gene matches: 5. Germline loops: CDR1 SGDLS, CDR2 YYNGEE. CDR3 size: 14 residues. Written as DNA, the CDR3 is TGTGCCAGCAGCGGGCGGGGGGGCCGGAATGAGCAGTTCTTC. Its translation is CASSGRGGRNEQFF.

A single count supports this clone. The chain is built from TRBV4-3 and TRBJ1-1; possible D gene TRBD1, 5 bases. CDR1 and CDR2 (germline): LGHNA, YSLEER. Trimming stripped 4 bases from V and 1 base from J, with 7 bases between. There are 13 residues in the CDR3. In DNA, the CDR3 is TGCGCCAGCAGCCCCACAGGGAACACTGAAGCTTTCTTT. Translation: CASSPTGNTEAFF.

The CDR3 coding sequence is TGTGCCAGCAGCTTAGTGGGTCAAACCTCCTACAATGAGCAGTTCTTC. Protein: CASSLVGQTSYNEQFF. This sequence joins TRBV11-2 and TRBJ2-1; D call uncertain. The CDR3 totals 16 residues. Germline V gene sequence: CDR1 SGHAT, CDR2 FQNNGV. The V end was cut by 1 base, the J end by 0 bases, with 10 bases between.

The CDR3 nucleotides are TGTGCCAGCAGTTTAGTTTCGCAGATAGGCTACACCTTC. Translation: CASSLVSQIGYTF. The rearrangement links TRBV28 to TRBJ1-2, with D unclear. Germline V lookup: CDR1 MDHEN, CDR2 SYDVKM. The CDR3 loop spans 13 amino acids. V was shortened by 2 bases and J by 8 bases, with 12 bases between the two germline ends.

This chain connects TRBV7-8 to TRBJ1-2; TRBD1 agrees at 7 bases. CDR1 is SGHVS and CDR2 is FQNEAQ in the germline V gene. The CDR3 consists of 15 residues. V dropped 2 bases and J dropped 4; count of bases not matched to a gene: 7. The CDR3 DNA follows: TGTGCCAGCAGCTTACGTGGACAGGCTTTCTATGGCTACACCTTC. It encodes CASSLRGQAFYGYTF.

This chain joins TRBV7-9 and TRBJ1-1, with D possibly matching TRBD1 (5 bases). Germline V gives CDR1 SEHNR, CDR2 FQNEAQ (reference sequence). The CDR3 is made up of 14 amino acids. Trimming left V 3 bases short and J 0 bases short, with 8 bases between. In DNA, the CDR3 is TGTGCCAGCAGCTTGGTAGGGGTGAACACTGAAGCTTTCTTT. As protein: CASSLVGVNTEAFF. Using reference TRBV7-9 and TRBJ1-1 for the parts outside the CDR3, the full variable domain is DTGVSQNPRHKITKRGQNVTFRCDPISEHNRLYWYRQTLGQGPEFLTYFQNEAQLEKSRLLSDRFSAERPKGSFSTLEIQRTEQGDSAMYLCASSLVGVNTEAFFGQGTRLTVV.

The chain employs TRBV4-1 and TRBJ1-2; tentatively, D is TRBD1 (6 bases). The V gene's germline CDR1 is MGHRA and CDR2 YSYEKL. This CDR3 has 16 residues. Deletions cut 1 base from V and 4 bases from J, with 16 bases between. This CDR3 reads CASSQASRDMVYGYTF. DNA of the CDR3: TGCGCCAGCAGCCAAGCCTCAAGGGACATGGTCTATGGCTACACCTTC.

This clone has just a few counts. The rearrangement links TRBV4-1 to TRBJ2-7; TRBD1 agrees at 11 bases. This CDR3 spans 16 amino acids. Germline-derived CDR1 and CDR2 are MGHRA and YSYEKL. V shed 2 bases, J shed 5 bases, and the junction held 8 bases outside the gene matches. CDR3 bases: TGCGCCAGCAGCCAATATTATGGACAGGGGGCTGACGAGCAGTACTTC. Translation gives CASSQYYGQGADEQYF.

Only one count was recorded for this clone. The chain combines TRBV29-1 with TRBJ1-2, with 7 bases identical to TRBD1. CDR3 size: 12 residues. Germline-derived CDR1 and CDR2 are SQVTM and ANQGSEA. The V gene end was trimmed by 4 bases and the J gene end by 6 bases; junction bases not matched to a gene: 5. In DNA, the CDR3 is TGCAGCGTTGCCGGGACAGAGAATGGCTACACCTTC. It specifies CSVAGTENGYTF.

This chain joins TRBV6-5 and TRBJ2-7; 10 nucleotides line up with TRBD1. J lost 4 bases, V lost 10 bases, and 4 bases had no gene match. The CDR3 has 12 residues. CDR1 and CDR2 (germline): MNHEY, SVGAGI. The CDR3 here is CATRQGAYEQYF. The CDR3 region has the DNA TGTGCCACCCGACAGGGGGCGTACGAGCAGTACTTC.

In DNA form, the CDR3 reads TGTGCCAGCAGCTTGGACAGGGGAAGGGACGAGCAGTACTTC. Protein: CASSLDRGRDEQYF. The genes are TRBV11-2 and TRBJ2-7; 9 bases are a match to TRBD1. V was clipped by 3 bases and J by 5 bases; unmatched bases: 5. There are 14 residues in the CDR3. Germline V CDR1 and CDR2: SGHAT, FQNNGV. Full variable domain (missing parts from reference TRBV11-2 and TRBJ2-7): EAGVAQSPRYKIIEKRQSVAFWCNPISGHATLYWYQQILGQGPKLLIQFQNNGVVDDSQLPKDRFSAERLKGVDSTLKIQPAKLEDSAVYLCASSLDRGRDEQYFGPGTRLTVT.

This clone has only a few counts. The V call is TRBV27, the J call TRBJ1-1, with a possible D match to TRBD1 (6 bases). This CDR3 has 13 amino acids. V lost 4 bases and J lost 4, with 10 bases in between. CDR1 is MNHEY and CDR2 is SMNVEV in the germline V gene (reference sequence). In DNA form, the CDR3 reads TGTGCCAGCAGTTCAACAGGGACCACTGAAGCTTTCTTT. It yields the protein CASSSTGTTEAFF.

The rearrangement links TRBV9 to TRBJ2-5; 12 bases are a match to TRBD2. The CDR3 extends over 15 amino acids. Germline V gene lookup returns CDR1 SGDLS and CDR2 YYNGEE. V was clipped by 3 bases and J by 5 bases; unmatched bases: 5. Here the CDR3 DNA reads TGTGCCAGCAGCGCTAGCGGGGGGGCCCTTGAGACCCAGTACTTC. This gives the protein CASSASGGALETQYF.